This T cell receptor beta chain is from a study of human T cells and chemical hapten exposure. In the study overall: Upper inner arm skin measuring around 2 cm by around 2 cm received 2% DPC for sensitization. Yields of TCR per sample differed, chiefly owing to small differences in pooled library volume.

Time point described: pre-sensitization, week 0. The treatment is: therapeutic diphenylcyclopropenone sensitization with weekly scalp DPC. Patch tests were applied only after blood draws. V was trimmed by 8 bases and J by 3 bases, leaving 3 bases between them. There are 10 residues in the CDR3. CDR1 is ENHRY and CDR2 is SYGVKD in the germline V gene. TCRdb independently ran MiXCR on the RACE reads; one entry per CDR3 protein. The table shows about 180,000 distinct CDR3 sequences, with approximately 31% occurring only once. This TCR came from a woman aged 25 to 45 with alopecia areata. Some clones in this sample may be carry-over from other donors' samples. Sample: whole blood, taken in connection with sensitization to the hapten diphenylcyclopropenone (DPC). The chain combines TRBV10-3 with TRBJ2-3, with unresolved D. Here the CDR3 DNA reads TGTGCCATCGGTACAGATACGCAGTATTTT. Encoded protein: CAIGTDTQYF.